These T cell receptor beta chains were read from a single sample in a study of T cell clones after liver transplantation. Produced via immunoSEQ multiplex PCR; TCRdb's table is partial and in-frame only. The sample lists around 71,000 clones; roughly 80% were seen once. Sequenced here: CD4+ T cells from blood, sampled 12 months after liver transplant. These receptors were collected from a human patient who received a liver transplant. The graft donor may have given rise to some T cells. CDR3s include the opening cysteine and the closing phenylalanine or tryptophan. The order of the fields is V gene, D gene, clone size, J gene, CDR3 DNA, CDR3 protein. The D gene is left open where the match is weak. Expanded clones are given a class, and other clones once, few, many or no size at all.

TRBV30	TRBD1	.	TRBJ1-5	TGTGCCTGGGCTCCCCGAGACAGGGGGATTCAGCCCCAGCATTTT	CAWAPRDRGIQPQHF
TRBV6-6	.	.	TRBJ2-7	TGTGCCAGCGGCCTTTTCTACGAGCAGTACTTC	CASGLFYEQYF
TRBV7-9	.	.	TRBJ2-7	TGTGCCAGCAGCTCTACCCAAACGGGCGAGCAGTACTTC	CASSSTQTGEQYF
TRBV7-9	.	.	TRBJ2-7	TGTGCCAGCAGCTCCCTCTACGAGCAGTACTTC	CASSSLYEQYF
TRBV6-1	.	.	TRBJ1-2	TGTGCCAGCAGTGAAAGCCGGGGACCCTATGGCTACACCTTC	CASSESRGPYGYTF
TRBV5-1	.	.	TRBJ1-2	TGCGCCAGCAGCTTGGGGTCCGGGCCTCAAGGTGATTACACCTTC	CASSLGSGPQGDYTF
TRBV5-1	TRBD2	.	TRBJ2-7	TGCGCCAGCAGCTATAGCCGGACTAGCGACGAGCAGTACTTC	CASSYSRTSDEQYF
TRBV7-7	.	.	TRBJ2-5	TGTGCTAGCAGCTTAGAGGGAACAGAGACCCAGTACTTC	CASSLEGTETQYF
TRBV7-6	.	once	TRBJ2-7	TGTGCCAGCCATGGGGAGCTGGAGAGCTCCTACGAGCAGTACTTC	CASHGELESSYEQYF
TRBV6-5	TRBD2	.	TRBJ2-5	TGTGCCAGCAGTCCACTAGCGGGAGTAGAGACCCAGTACTTC	CASSPLAGVETQYF
TRBV18	TRBD2	.	TRBJ2-2	TGTGCCAGCTCGGGACTAGCGGGAAACACCGGGGAGCTGTTTTTT	CASSGLAGNTGELFF
TRBV5-1	.	.	TRBJ1-2	TGCGCCAGCAGCACAAACAGGGCTCCTGAACGGGGCTACACCTTC	CASSTNRAPERGYTF
TRBV5-1	TRBD2	many	TRBJ2-7	TGCGCCAGCAGCTTTCCGGCGGGAGAATCTTTATTACACTTC	CASSFPAGESLLHF
TRBV7-2	.	.	TRBJ1-1	TGTGCCAGCAGCGTAAGCTCGGGGGTAGGAGCTTTCTTT	CASSVSSGVGAFF
TRBV7-2	.	.	TRBJ1-2	TGTGCCAGCAGCTTAGTGGGAGAGGTAGCCATTAATGGCTACACCTTC	CASSLVGEVAINGYTF
TRBV23-1	TRBD1	.	TRBJ2-2	TGCGCCAGCAGTCAATCGGACAGGGCCGACGCCTCGAACACCGGGGAGCTGTTTTTT	CASSQSDRADASNTGELFF
TRBV27	.	.	TRBJ2-1	TGTGCCAGCAGTTTTCGGCGAAATTCCTACAATGAGCAGTTCTTC	CASSFRRNSYNEQFF
TRBV5-1	.	.	TRBJ1-1	TGCGCCAGCAGCCCGGCGGGAGTCAACACTGAAGCTTTCTTT	CASSPAGVNTEAFF
TRBV14	.	.	TRBJ2-3	TGTGCCAGCAGCCTTGGAGGTGGGGTTAGCACAGATACGCAGTATTTT	CASSLGGGVSTDTQYF
TRBV7-2	.	few	TRBJ1-1	TGTGCCAGCAGCTTACAGGGGAACACTGAAGCTTTCTTT	CASSLQGNTEAFF
TRBV14	TRBD1	.	TRBJ1-3	TGTGCCAGCAGCCGATACAGGGGTTCTGGAAACACCATATATTTT	CASSRYRGSGNTIYF
TRBV28	.	.	TRBJ2-3	TGTGCCAGCAGTTTAACGTCTGGGACGCAGTATTTT	CASSLTSGTQYF
TRBV4-2	.	once	TRBJ2-7	TGTGCCAGCAGCCAAGATTGGGTGACCGAGCAGTACTTC	CASSQDWVTEQYF
TRBV2	.	.	TRBJ2-7	TGTGCCAGCATACCCTACAGGGGCCCAGCGGGGGAGCAGTACTTC	CASIPYRGPAGEQYF
TRBV9	TRBD2	.	TRBJ2-2	TGTGCCAGCAGCGTCAGACTAGCGGCGAACACCGGGGAGCTGTTTTTT	CASSVRLAANTGELFF
TRBV7-9	TRBD2	.	TRBJ2-3	TGTGCCAGCAGCCCCCGGACTAGCGGGAGGAGCTCAGATACGCAGTATTTT	CASSPRTSGRSSDTQYF
TRBV19	TRBD1	.	TRBJ1-1	TGTGCCAGTAGTACCCCCGGACAGGCCCGCTACACTGAAGCTTTCTTT	CASSTPGQARYTEAFF
TRBV9	.	.	TRBJ2-1	TGTGCCAGCAGCCTTCTGATAGCGGATGAGCAGTTCTTC	CASSLLIADEQFF